One T cell receptor beta chain is described in this entry. Per germline, CDR1 WSHSY and CDR2 SAAADI. The CDR3 sequence is 14 residues long. Trimming removed 6 bases from V and 5 bases from J, with 17 bases in between. The data are from a study of T cell changes during pregnancy in multiple sclerosis. Using immunoSEQ multiplex PCR, the repertoire was profiled, and TCRdb retains in-frame clones only, with some absent. Among some 100,000 clones, around 93% were seen once, and the ten largest hold over 0.8%. The sequence was collected from a female donor with multiple sclerosis, enrolled in a pregnancy study. Sequences were derived from peripheral blood, sampled before pregnancy. The rearrangement joins TRBV10-2 to TRBJ2-7; a possible D gene is TRBD2 (6 bases). CDR3 loop: CASRGEEGHHEQYF. The CDR3 bases are TGCGCCAGCAGAGGGGAGGAGGGTCACCACGAGCAGTACTTC.